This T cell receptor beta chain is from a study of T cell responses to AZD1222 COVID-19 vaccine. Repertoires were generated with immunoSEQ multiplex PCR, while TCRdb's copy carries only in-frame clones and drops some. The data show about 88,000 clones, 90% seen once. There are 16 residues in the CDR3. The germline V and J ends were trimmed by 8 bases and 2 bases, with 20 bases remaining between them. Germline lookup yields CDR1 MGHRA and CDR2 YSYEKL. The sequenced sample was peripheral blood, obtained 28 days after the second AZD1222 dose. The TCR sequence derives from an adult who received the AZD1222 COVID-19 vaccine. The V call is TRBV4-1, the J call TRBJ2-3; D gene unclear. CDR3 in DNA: TGCGCCAGCGCGACCGTGAATATGGGGTTCACAGATACGCAGTATTTT. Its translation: CASATVNMGFTDTQYF.